This TCR beta chain appears in the sequencing data of a study of cytotoxic CD8 clonotypes in ibrutinib-treated CLL. Study-level information: Productive templates per sample averaged nearly 260,000; productive rearrangements, 80,000 to 95,000.

As concerns this clone: Its antigen remains unidentified.

Trimming pared 3 bases from V and 0 bases from J, leaving 8 bases between. The CDR3 runs 15 residues. CDR1 SGHDN and CDR2 FVKESK come from the germline V gene. Cryopreserved PBMCs supplied approximately 2 micrograms of genomic DNA for TCR beta libraries. General study results and limits: Clonality (at baseline) was higher than in age-matched healthy donors and tracked circulating CD8+ T-cell counts. Clonality grew at ibrutinib response; at progression, it decreased back toward baseline.

The repertoire was sequenced with immunoSEQ multiplex PCR; TCRdb's copy has only in-frame clones and lacks some. The sample gives tens of thousands of clones, 90% of which show up once; around 3.1% is in the top ten. The TCR originated in a human donor with chronic lymphocytic leukemia. The chain carries TRBV14 and TRBJ2-2, with D perhaps TRBD1 (5 bases). Specimen: PBMCs, collected after 12 months of ibrutinib treatment. The CDR3 nucleotides read TGTGCCAGCAGCCATGGCAGGGCGAACACCGGGGAGCTGTTTTTT. The encoded protein is CASSHGRANTGELFF.